The rows below give T cell receptor beta chains drawn from one sample of a study of vaccination and CD4 T cells after COVID-19. Their antigens remain unidentified. One entry per CDR3 protein results from TCRdb running MiXCR on the PCR reads. The sample lists about 18,000 distinct CDR3 sequences, more than 55% seen once, with roughly a tenth in the top ten. Input material: CD4+ T cells from blood, cultured in vitro. These receptors were taken from a human donor who had recovered from COVID-19. The CDR3 runs from the conserved cysteine through the conserved F or W.

v_call,j_call,cdr3_aa
TRBV24-1,TRBJ2-1,CATSVFLGNNEQFF
TRBV19,TRBJ2-7,CASSIQAGAEQYF
TRBV7-9,TRBJ1-6,CASSLDLDSPLHF
TRBV29-1,TRBJ1-1,CSGGQGALGTEAFF
TRBV29-1,TRBJ1-5,CSVKGGQGNQPQHF
TRBV25-1,TRBJ1-2,CASSAYGGEGYTF
TRBV11-3,TRBJ1-6,CASSARFNSPLHF
TRBV10-3,TRBJ1-3,CAINPGQFGNTIYF
TRBV5-1,TRBJ2-5,CASSPGQQETQYF
TRBV6-1,TRBJ1-1,CASSPVIGGTEAFF